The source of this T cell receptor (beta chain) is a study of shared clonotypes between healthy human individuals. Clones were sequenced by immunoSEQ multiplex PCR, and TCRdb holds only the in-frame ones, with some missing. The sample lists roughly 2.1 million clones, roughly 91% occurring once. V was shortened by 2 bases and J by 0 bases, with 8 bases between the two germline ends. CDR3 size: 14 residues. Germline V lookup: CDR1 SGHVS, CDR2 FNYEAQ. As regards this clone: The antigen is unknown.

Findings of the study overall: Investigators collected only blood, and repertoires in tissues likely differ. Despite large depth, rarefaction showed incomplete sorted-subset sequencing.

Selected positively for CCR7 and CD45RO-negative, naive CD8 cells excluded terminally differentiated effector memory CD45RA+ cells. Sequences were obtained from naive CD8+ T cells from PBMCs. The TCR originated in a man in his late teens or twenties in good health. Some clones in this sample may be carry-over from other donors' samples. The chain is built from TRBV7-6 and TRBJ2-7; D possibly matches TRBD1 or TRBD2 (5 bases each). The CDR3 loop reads CASSLTGRSYEQYF. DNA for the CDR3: TGTGCCAGCAGCTTAACGGGACGCTCCTACGAGCAGTACTTC.